The 9 T cell receptor beta chains below were found in one sample sequenced in a study of T cell responses to AZD1222 COVID-19 vaccine. Sequenced by immunoSEQ multiplex PCR; TCRdb stores in-frame clones only, minus some. The top ten hold under 8% of the sample, which has about 140,000 clones, roughly 85% seen once. Sample: peripheral blood, taken 28 days after the second dose of the MenACWY control vaccine. The receptors stem from an adult who received the MenACWY meningococcal vaccine as a control.

The chain uses TRBV18 and TRBJ1-3, with TRBD1 as a possible D gene (5 bases). CDR1 is KGHSH, CDR2 LQKENI, per germline. Trimming stripped 0 bases from V and 3 bases from J, with 18 bases between. This CDR3 region has 18 residues. The CDR3, as DNA: TGTGCCAGCTCACCACCGGGAGGATCCAGGGCTTATGGAAACACCATATATTTT. Its translation: CASSPPGGSRAYGNTIYF. The full variable domain, completed using reference TRBV18 and TRBJ1-3, is NAGVMQNPRHLVRRRGQEARLRCSPMKGHSHVYWYRQLPEEGLKFMVYLQKENIIDESGMPKERFSAEFPKEGPSILRIQQVVRGDSAAYFCASSPPGGSRAYGNTIYFGEGSWLTVV.

The J gene is TRBJ2-3, the V gene TRBV5-6; TRBD2 agrees at 9 bases. V lost 5 bases, J lost 7 bases, and 11 bases stayed unmatched. The CDR3 has 15 amino acids. CDR1 is SGHDT and CDR2 is YYEEEE in the germline V gene. The chain's CDR3 is CASRLAGSSLYTQYF. The CDR3 DNA sequence: TGTGCCAGCAGGCTAGCGGGGAGTTCTTTGTATACGCAGTATTTT.

V usage is TRBV24-1 and J usage is TRBJ2-1, with D unclear. V dropped 5 bases and J dropped 4 bases, with 8 bases sitting between them. Per germline, CDR1 KGHDR and CDR2 SFDVKD. This CDR3 spans 13 amino acids. The CDR3 loop reads CATSGSVYNEQFF. In DNA, the CDR3 is TGTGCCACCAGTGGGAGCGTATACAATGAGCAGTTCTTC.

The chain employs TRBV7-9 and TRBJ2-3; D uncertain. This CDR3 is built from 15 residues. The germline V gene encodes CDR1 SEHNR and CDR2 FQNEAQ (reference sequence). V was pared by 5 bases and J by 9 bases, with 21 bases between. The CDR3 DNA follows: TGTGCCAGCAGCCCCCGTTCGAGTCCTTCCGGCACGCAGTATTTT. It yields the protein CASSPRSSPSGTQYF. Drawing the rest from reference TRBV7-9 and TRBJ2-3, the complete variable domain is DTGVSQNPRHKITKRGQNVTFRCDPISEHNRLYWYRQTLGQGPEFLTYFQNEAQLEKSRLLSDRFSAERPKGSFSTLEIQRTEQGDSAMYLCASSPRSSPSGTQYFGPGTRLTVL.

The rearrangement uses TRBV7-9 and TRBJ2-2, with 10 bases lining up with TRBD1. The V gene's germline CDR1 is SEHNR and CDR2 FQNEAQ (reference sequence). The CDR3 sequence is 18 residues long. V trimming: 4 bases; J trimming: 1 base; junction bases outside the gene matches: 9. The CDR3, as DNA: TGTGCCAGCAGCTCCGGGACAGGGGCTGCATTGAACACCGGGGAGCTGTTTTTT. Translated, it gives CASSSGTGAALNTGELFF.

The rearrangement joins TRBV11-3 to TRBJ2-5; no definite D call. Trimming pared 5 bases from V and 5 bases from J, leaving 15 bases between. The CDR3 is 14 amino acids. The V gene's germline CDR1 is SGHNT and CDR2 YENEEA. CDR3 amino acids: CASSQSGLVETQYF. In DNA, the CDR3 is TGTGCCAGCAGCCAAAGTGGCCTGGTGGAGACCCAGTACTTC.

The rearrangement joins TRBV7-9 to TRBJ2-7; 9 bases are a match to TRBD2. This CDR3 has 16 amino acids. V was clipped by 5 bases and J by 1 base; unmatched bases: 9. Germline V CDR1 and CDR2: SEHNR, FQNEAQ (reference sequence). CDR3 sequence: CASSHPQLAGSYEQYF. The CDR3 DNA is TGTGCCAGCAGCCACCCACAGCTAGCGGGGTCCTACGAGCAGTACTTC.

The chain links TRBV7-2 to TRBJ1-5, with a possible D match to TRBD1 (6 bases). The CDR3 contains 14 residues. Germline CDR1 SGHTA, CDR2 FQGNSA. The germline V and J ends were trimmed by 8 bases and 2 bases, with 13 bases remaining between them. CDR3 loop: CASSDPGGNQPQHF. The CDR3 region has the DNA TGTGCCAGCTCCGACCCAGGGGGCAATCAGCCCCAGCATTTT.

The rearrangement uses TRBV6-5 and TRBJ1-6, with 9 bases identical to TRBD1. CDR3 length: 15 amino acids. The junction had 10 bases not matched to a gene; V was cut back by 6 bases and J by 10 bases. Germline CDR1 reads MNHEY; CDR2 reads SVGAGI. The CDR3: CASSPGTGWGSPLHF. The CDR3 DNA reads TGTGCCAGCAGCCCGGGGACAGGGTGGGGATCACCCCTCCACTTT.